Listed here is a single T cell receptor beta chain. Its target is unknown. The repertoire was sequenced with immunoSEQ multiplex PCR; TCRdb's copy has only in-frame clones and lacks some. In the table there are about 75,000 clones, about 73% of which are singletons. Single viable CD3+CD4+CD8-CD45RO+ cells were sorted as the memory CD4+ T cells. CMV serostatus came from serum IgG against pp150, pp28, p38, p52. The CDR3 spans 14 residues. Germline V CDR1 and CDR2: SGHNT, YENEEA. Trimming shortened V by 5 bases and J by 4 bases, and 14 bases separated the two germline ends. These data originate in a study of memory CD4+ T cells and cytomegalovirus serostatus. Findings and caveats of the study: The CMV-associated TCR signature appears largely within the CD4+ memory repertoire.

Sequencing was performed on memory CD4+ T cells from blood. The V gene is TRBV11-3, the J gene TRBJ2-5; D is perhaps TRBD1 or TRBD2 (5 bases each). The source of this sequence is an adult in good health and CMV-seropositive. For the CDR3, the DNA is TGTGCCAGCAGCCGCCCGGAGAGGGGAGAGACCCAGTACTTC. Its translation is CASSRPERGETQYF.